This TCR beta chain came from a study of yellow fever vaccine responses in identical twins. For this clonotype: The target antigen is unknown.

CDR1 and CDR2 from the germline V gene are SQVTM and ANQGSEA. V was cut by 3 bases and J by 0 bases, with 12 bases left in between. The CDR3 is 14 amino acids. Each CDR3 protein is one row after TCRdb ran MiXCR on the RT-PCR reads. Here the sample spans 3,000 to 4,500 distinct CDR3 sequences, nearly 90% being singletons. Study findings and constraints: Twins reportedly mounted vaccine T cell responses that seemed partly convergent, partly personalized.

Material: T cells from blood (PBMCs), unsorted or a sorted subset (not recorded which), obtained before or after yellow fever vaccination (not recorded which). The receptor's source is a woman between 18 and 29 years old who received the yellow fever vaccine. This chain joins TRBV29-1 and TRBJ2-7; D is perhaps TRBD1 (6 bases). CDR3 DNA: TGCAGCGTTGAGGAGGACAGTAGCTCCTACGAGCAGTACTTC. Its translation is CSVEEDSSSYEQYF.